This T cell receptor (beta chain) was captured in a study of T cell responses to AZD1222 COVID-19 vaccine. CDR3 size: 15 residues. Trimming pared 0 bases from V and 5 bases from J, leaving 9 bases between. CDR1 and CDR2 from the germline V gene are SGHRS and YFSETQ. Comment on this clone: What it binds is not known.

Overall study results and limits: Donor demographics were predominantly white British with a female majority; clonal diversity may be underestimated. Baseline seropositivity characterized only a handful of AZD1222 recipients.

Measured with immunoSEQ multiplex PCR; TCRdb has only the in-frame clones, and not every one. The sample comprises fewer than 85,000 clones, more than 70% of which are singletons, and 4% to 5.5% rests with the top ten. The chain combines TRBV5-1 with TRBJ1-6, with D possibly being TRBD1 (6 bases). The sample was peripheral blood, taken 28 days after the second dose of the MenACWY control vaccine. This TCR came from an adult who received the MenACWY meningococcal vaccine as a control. The CDR3 sequence is CASSLGYRDNSPLHF. The DNA of the CDR3 is TGCGCCAGCAGCTTGGGCTACAGGGATAATTCACCCCTCCACTTT.